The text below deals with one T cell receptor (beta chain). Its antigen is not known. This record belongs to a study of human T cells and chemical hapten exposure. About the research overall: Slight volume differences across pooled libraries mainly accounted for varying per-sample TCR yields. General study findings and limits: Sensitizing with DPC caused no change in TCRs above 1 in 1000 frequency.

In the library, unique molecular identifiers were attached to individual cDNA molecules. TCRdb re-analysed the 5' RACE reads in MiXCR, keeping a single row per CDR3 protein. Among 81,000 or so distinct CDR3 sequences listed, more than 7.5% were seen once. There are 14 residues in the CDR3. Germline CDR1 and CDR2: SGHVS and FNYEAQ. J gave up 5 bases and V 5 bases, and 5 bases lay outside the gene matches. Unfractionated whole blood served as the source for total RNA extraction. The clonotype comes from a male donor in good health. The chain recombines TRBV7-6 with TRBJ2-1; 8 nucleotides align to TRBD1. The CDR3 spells CASSVRGHDNEQFF. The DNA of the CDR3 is TGTGCCAGCAGCGTCAGGGGGCACGACAATGAGCAGTTCTTC.